This T cell receptor (beta chain) was captured by sequencing in a study of molecular identifiers for immune sequencing clone quantification. Via MiXCR, TCRdb re-called the PCR reads, giving one row per CDR3 protein. The profile shows around 480,000 distinct CDR3 sequences, roughly a fifth of them singletons. Germline V CDR1 and CDR2: MNHEY, SMNVEV (reference sequence). This CDR3 spans 15 amino acids. The V and J ends lost 6 bases and 4 bases respectively, with 18 bases between them. Sequencing used naive CD8+ T cells from blood, with Jurkat cell RNA spiked in. Described subset: FACS-sorted CD8+CD4-CCR7+CD45RA+ naive T cells. The V gene is TRBV27, the J gene TRBJ1-2, with TRBD1 as a possible D gene (6 bases). This TCR was sampled from a human donor in good health. Some libraries in this study had Jurkat cell RNA spiked in. CDR3 sequence: CASRGVTGFGYGYTF. The CDR3 DNA reads TGTGCCAGCAGAGGGGTGACAGGCTTTGGCTATGGCTACACCTTC.